These 27 T cell receptor beta chains share one sample of origin, sequenced in a study of cytomegalovirus exposure and HLA in healthy donors (dated by TCRdb to the late 2010s). Libraries were built with the immunoSEQ multiplex PCR assay. A mixture of 60 forward primers for TCR Vbeta segments and 13 reverse primers for TCR Jbeta segments was used in the multiplex PCR. TCRdb carries this immuneACCESS record with in-frame sequences only. Its versions omit some clonotypes, under half of them owing to an unresolved V gene in the studies checked, with the rest unexplained. In all, the sample holds approximately 100,000 clones, and around 72% of those were seen once. Approximately 1.8% of the sample goes to the ten largest clones. The material sequenced was PBMCs. These receptors all come from a male donor in good health and CMV-seronegative.

J is TRBJ2-1 and V is TRBV27; the D gene is possibly TRBD2 (6 bases). The CDR3 totals 14 residues. Germline V lookup: CDR1 MNHEY, CDR2 SMNVEV (reference sequence). V dropped 7 bases and J dropped 0 bases, with 10 bases sitting between them. In nucleotides, the CDR3 is TGTGCCAGCATAGCCGGGGGCTCCTACAATGAGCAGTTCTTC. It specifies CASIAGGSYNEQFF.

V usage is TRBV28 and J usage is TRBJ2-7; TRBD1 agrees at 9 bases. Germline trimming cut 3 bases from V and 7 bases from J; bases unmatched to any gene: 10. The germline V gene has CDR1 MDHEN and CDR2 SYDVKM. The CDR3 is 15 amino acids. CDR3 DNA: TGTGCCAGCAGTTTGATGGACAGGGGAGAAGGGGAGCAGTACTTC. It specifies CASSLMDRGEGEQYF.

This clone was seen only a few times. This chain uses TRBV6-5 with TRBJ1-5; 7 positions agree with TRBD1. The V segment lost 4 bases and the J segment 6 bases; nucleotides outside the gene matches: 9. The CDR3 totals 15 residues. From germline, CDR1 is MNHEY and CDR2 SVGAGI. CDR3 protein: CASSFLGQVSQPQHF. The CDR3, as DNA: TGTGCCAGCAGTTTTTTAGGACAGGTTAGTCAGCCCCAGCATTTT.

In its sample, this clone was seen once. The rearrangement joins TRBV7-7 to TRBJ1-4; D perhaps matches TRBD1 (6 bases). The germline V and J ends were trimmed by 1 base and 8 bases, with 14 bases remaining between them. The germline CDR1 and CDR2 sequences are SSHAT and FNYEAQ (reference sequence). The CDR3 runs 15 residues. CDR3 protein: CASSLGAGRGEKLFF. CDR3 bases: TGTGCCAGCAGCTTAGGAGCCGGCAGGGGAGAAAAACTGTTTTTT.

The chain recombines TRBV27 with TRBJ1-4, with a weak D call TRBD1 (5 bases). Germline V gives CDR1 MNHEY, CDR2 SMNVEV (reference sequence). Trimming stripped 1 base from V and 0 bases from J, with 15 bases between. This CDR3 is 18 amino acids long. The CDR3 bases are TGTGCCAGCAGTTTATTCGCACCAATGACAGCAACTAATGAAAAACTGTTTTTT. The encoded protein is CASSLFAPMTATNEKLFF.

The chain joins TRBV30 to TRBJ2-1; the D is unclear. The germline V gene encodes CDR1 GTSNPN and CDR2 SVGIG (reference sequence). The CDR3 consists of 15 residues. Trimming took 0 bases from V and 0 from J, leaving 9 bases between them. The chain's CDR3 is CAWSVEVVSYNEQFF. DNA for the CDR3: TGTGCCTGGAGTGTAGAGGTAGTCTCCTACAATGAGCAGTTCTTC.

This clone has only a few counts. V usage is TRBV29-1 and J usage is TRBJ2-2; 7 bases are shared with TRBD1. V shed 6 bases and J 0 bases; nucleotides not matched to a gene: 4. The germline V gene encodes CDR1 SQVTM and CDR2 ANQGSEA. CDR3 size: 14 residues. CDR3 DNA: TGCAGCGTAGAGGGACAGACGAACACCGGGGAGCTGTTTTTT. Residues: CSVEGQTNTGELFF.

This clone has only a few counts. The chain is built from TRBV10-1 and TRBJ2-7, with 8 bases that match TRBD2. The CDR3 contains 15 residues. Germline V CDR1 and CDR2: WNHNN, SYGVQD (reference sequence). Trimming at V came to 2 bases and at J to 5 bases, leaving 8 bases not matched to a gene. This CDR3 reads CASSEMIGTSNEQYF. The CDR3 bases are TGCGCCAGCAGTGAGATGATTGGGACTAGTAACGAGCAGTACTTC.

The chain joins TRBV28 to TRBJ2-5, with TRBD1 matching over 10 bases. Germline trimming cut 3 bases from V and 1 base from J; bases unmatched to any gene: 5. Germline V gene data show CDR1 as MDHEN and CDR2 as SYDVKM. The CDR3 runs to 16 residues. The CDR3 DNA is TGTGCCAGCAGTTTTAGGGACAGGGGACCCCAAGAGACCCAGTACTTC. The encoded protein is CASSFRDRGPQETQYF. The complete variable domain, with remaining parts taken from reference TRBV28 and TRBJ2-5, reads DVKVTQSSRYLVKRTGEKVFLECVQDMDHENMFWYRQDPGLGLRLIYFSYDVKMKEKGDIPEGYSVSREKKERFSLILESASTNQTSMYLCASSFRDRGPQETQYFGPGTRLLVL.

The gene calls are TRBV6-5 and TRBJ2-5, with D possibly being TRBD2 (6 bases). Trimming cost V 4 bases and J 3 bases, with 12 bases left between them. CDR1 and CDR2 from the germline V gene are MNHEY and SVGAGI. This CDR3 is built from 14 residues. CDR3 DNA: TGTGCCAGCAGTTCCCCAAGACTAGAAGAGACCCAGTACTTC. Amino acids: CASSSPRLEETQYF.

This clone showed up just a few times. The J gene is TRBJ2-7, the V gene TRBV28; D gene ambiguous. The V end was cut by 8 bases, the J end by 7 bases, with 12 bases between. The CDR3 extends over 11 amino acids. The germline V gene encodes CDR1 MDHEN and CDR2 SYDVKM. The CDR3 here is CASRSVQEQYF. CDR3 sequence (DNA): TGTGCCAGCCGGAGTGTTCAAGAGCAGTACTTC.

A few counts support this clone. The V and J genes are TRBV9 and TRBJ2-1, with 8 bases that match TRBD2. Germline V CDR1 and CDR2: SGDLS, YYNGEE. CDR3 length equals 18 residues. The J segment lost 7 bases and the V segment lost 0 bases, leaving 15 bases of the junction unmatched. The chain's CDR3 is CASSVAGGGLGVGNEQFF. CDR3 DNA sequence: TGTGCCAGCAGCGTAGCTGGCGGGGGGCTGGGGGTGGGAAATGAGCAGTTCTTC.

A word on this clone: The sample has other DNA sequences that encode this CDR3 too. V usage is TRBV29-1 and J usage is TRBJ1-2; 7 bases line up with TRBD1. Looked up from germline, CDR1 is SQVTM and CDR2 is ANQGSEA. V shed 4 bases and J 7 bases; nucleotides not matched to a gene: 6. The CDR3 has 12 amino acids. The CDR3 sequence: CSVVKTGSGYTF. CDR3 nucleotide sequence: TGCAGCGTTGTAAAGACAGGGTCTGGCTACACCTTC.

This clone was picked up a small number of times. This chain joins TRBV5-1 and TRBJ1-1, with 7 bases lining up with TRBD1. J gave up 8 bases and V 0 bases, and 10 bases lay outside the gene matches. In germline, CDR1 is SGHRS, CDR2 YFSETQ. The CDR3 is 15 amino acids. CDR3 protein: CASSLGTGNKPEAFF. CDR3 nucleotide sequence: TGCGCCAGCAGCTTGGGGACAGGTAATAAACCCGAAGCTTTCTTT.

V and J are TRBV2 and TRBJ2-1, with 10 bases aligning to TRBD2. From germline, CDR1 is SNHLY and CDR2 FYNNEI. V lost 6 bases to trimming and J lost 0 bases; unmatched junction nucleotides: 17. This CDR3 is 20 amino acids long. CDR3 in amino acids: CASSPRRSGRAGDSYNEQFF. In DNA, the CDR3 is TGTGCCAGCAGCCCTCGCAGGAGCGGGAGGGCCGGGGACTCCTACAATGAGCAGTTCTTC.

The V call is TRBV13, the J call TRBJ2-1, with no clear D. Germline CDR1 is PRHDT and CDR2 is FYEKMQ (reference sequence). The V and J ends lost 5 bases and 4 bases respectively, with 6 bases between them. This CDR3 has 12 residues. The CDR3 spells CASSRAYNEQFF. The CDR3 DNA follows: TGTGCCAGCAGCCGAGCTTACAATGAGCAGTTCTTC.

The V and J genes are TRBV30 and TRBJ1-2; D remains unclear. The germline V and J ends were trimmed by 0 bases and 2 bases, with 10 bases remaining between them. Germline V gene data show CDR1 as GTSNPN and CDR2 as SVGIG (reference sequence). The CDR3 has 14 residues. The CDR3 region has the DNA TGTGCCTGGAGTGTAAGTAGCATAAACTATGGCTACACCTTC. It translates to CAWSVSSINYGYTF.

The genes are TRBV5-1 and TRBJ2-7, with D perhaps TRBD1 (6 bases). Germline lookup yields CDR1 SGHRS and CDR2 YFSETQ. This CDR3 is built from 15 residues. V was cut by 3 bases and J by 2 bases, with 15 bases left in between. In DNA, the CDR3 is TGCGCCAGCAGCTGGAGGCAGGGGACCCCCTACGAGCAGTACTTC. Translation gives CASSWRQGTPYEQYF.

The rearrangement links TRBV9 to TRBJ1-4; 7 nucleotides line up with TRBD1. This CDR3 is 15 amino acids long. V lost 2 bases, J lost 7 bases, and 8 bases stayed unmatched. The germline V gene encodes CDR1 SGDLS and CDR2 YYNGEE. Written as DNA, the CDR3 is TGTGCCAGCAGCGTTAGACAGGGTTGGGGTGAAAAACTGTTTTTT. This codes for CASSVRQGWGEKLFF.

The chain recombines TRBV21-1 with TRBJ2-1; TRBD2 is taken as the D call from the table, unchecked against the DNA. TRBV21-1 is classified as a pseudogene. The CDR3 is 19 amino acids. Here the CDR3 DNA reads TGTGCCAGCAGCAAAGGGCGGTGGAGTAGCGGGAGCCTATACAATGAGCAGTTCTTC. This translates into CASSKGRWSSGSLYNEQFF.

The chain carries TRBV7-6 and TRBJ2-3; TRBD2 agrees at 10 bases. Germline V lookup: CDR1 SGHVS, CDR2 FNYEAQ. The CDR3 is made up of 15 amino acids. With V trimmed by 6 bases and J by 6 bases, 9 bases remained unmatched. CDR3 amino acids: CASRTSSGSFDTQYF. As DNA, the CDR3 is TGTGCCAGCAGGACCTCTAGCGGGAGTTTTGATACGCAGTATTTT.

This clone was observed a few times. This chain links TRBV5-4 with TRBJ1-2; no reliable D call. This CDR3 is built from 15 residues. CDR1 and CDR2 (germline): SGHNT, YYREEE (reference sequence). Between the trimmed V and J ends, which lost 0 bases and 2 bases, there was a span of 11 bases. CDR3 nucleotide sequence: TGTGCCAGCAGCTTGGTGGGAGGGCCCAACTATGGCTACACCTTC. This translates into CASSLVGGPNYGYTF.

The J gene is TRBJ2-1, the V gene TRBV11-3; tentatively, D is TRBD2 (6 bases). The V end was cut by 5 bases, the J end by 7 bases, with 18 bases between. The CDR3 has 15 amino acids. CDR1 and CDR2 (germline): SGHNT, YENEEA. CDR3 amino acids: CASSALAQPGNEQFF. The CDR3 nucleotides read TGTGCCAGCAGCGCGCTAGCGCAACCCGGGAATGAGCAGTTCTTC.

The chain employs TRBV9 and TRBJ2-7; D unresolved. The V and J ends lost 2 bases and 1 base respectively, with 13 bases between them. The V gene's germline CDR1 is SGDLS and CDR2 YYNGEE. The CDR3 loop spans 15 amino acids. For the CDR3, the DNA is TGTGCCAGCAGCGTTTCGGCGGAGAATTCCTACGAGCAGTACTTC. This encodes CASSVSAENSYEQYF.

J is TRBJ1-5 and V is TRBV25-1; D might be TRBD1 (5 bases). Germline V gives CDR1 MGHDK, CDR2 SYGVNS. Trimming left V 2 bases short and J 0 bases short, with 17 bases between. The CDR3 spans 18 residues. This CDR3 reads CASSEHVDRKFSNQPQHF. CDR3 coding DNA: TGTGCCAGCAGTGAACACGTCGACAGAAAGTTTAGCAATCAGCCCCAGCATTTT.

The rearrangement links TRBV7-6 to TRBJ2-3, with a weak D call TRBD1 (6 bases). This CDR3 contains 15 residues. Germline CDR1 and CDR2: SGHVS and FNYEAQ. The V end was cut by 5 bases, the J end by 1 base, with 13 bases between. The CDR3 reads CASSTDRPGTDTQYF. DNA for the CDR3: TGTGCCAGCAGCACCGACAGGCCTGGCACAGATACGCAGTATTTT.

The V gene is TRBV6-6, the J gene TRBJ2-5; 7 nucleotides match TRBD1. The CDR3 runs 13 residues. V shed 8 bases, J shed 4 bases, and the junction held 7 bases outside the gene matches. Germline assignment: CDR1 MNHNY and CDR2 SVGAGI (reference sequence). The CDR3 region is CASLRGLRETQYF. In DNA form, the CDR3 reads TGTGCCAGCCTCAGGGGGTTGAGAGAGACCCAGTACTTC.